This TCR beta chain appears in the sequencing data of a study of shared clonotypes between healthy human individuals. The germline V gene has CDR1 MDHEN and CDR2 SYDVKM. This CDR3 is 13 amino acids long. Trimming cost V 6 bases and J 8 bases, with 13 bases left between them. How the authors handled the data: From ImmunoSEQ came sequences covering only the junction and carrying no quality scores, so filtering differed. Sequencing used immunoSEQ multiplex PCR; TCRdb keeps in-frame clones, though not all of them. V and J calls and clone size follow that table, whereas D and trimming were derived from the DNA. The sample consists of around 2.1 million clones, 90% to 97% of them appearing once.

This rearrangement joins TRBV28 to TRBJ1-4; a possible D gene is TRBD1 (6 bases). The clonotype originates from a young man in good health. The sample consisted of naive CD4+ T cells sorted from blood. Subset in this sample: CD45RA+ positively selected. The CDR3 DNA is TGTGCCAGCAGGACCCTTACAGGGGAAAAACTGTTTTTT. Protein product: CASRTLTGEKLFF.